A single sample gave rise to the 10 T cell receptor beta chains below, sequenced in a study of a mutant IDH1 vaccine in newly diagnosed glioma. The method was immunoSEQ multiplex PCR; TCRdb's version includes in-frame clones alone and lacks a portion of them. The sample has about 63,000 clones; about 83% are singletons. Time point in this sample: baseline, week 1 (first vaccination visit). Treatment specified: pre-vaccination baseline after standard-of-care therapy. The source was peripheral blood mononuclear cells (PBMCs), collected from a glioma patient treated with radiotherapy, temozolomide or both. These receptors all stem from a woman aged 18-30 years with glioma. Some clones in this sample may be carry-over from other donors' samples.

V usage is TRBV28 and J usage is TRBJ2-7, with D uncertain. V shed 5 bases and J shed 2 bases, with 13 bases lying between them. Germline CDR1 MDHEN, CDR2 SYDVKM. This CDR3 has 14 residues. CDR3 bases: TGTGCCAGCAGTCCTCTGGCAGTAACCTACGAGCAGTACTTC. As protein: CASSPLAVTYEQYF.

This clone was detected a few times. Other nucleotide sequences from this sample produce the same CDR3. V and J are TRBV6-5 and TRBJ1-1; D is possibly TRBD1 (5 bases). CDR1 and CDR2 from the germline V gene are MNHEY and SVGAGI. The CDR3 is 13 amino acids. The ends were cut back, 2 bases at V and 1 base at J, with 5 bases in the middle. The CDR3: CASSYGGNTEAFF. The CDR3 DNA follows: TGTGCCAGCAGTTACGGGGGGAACACTGAAGCTTTCTTT.

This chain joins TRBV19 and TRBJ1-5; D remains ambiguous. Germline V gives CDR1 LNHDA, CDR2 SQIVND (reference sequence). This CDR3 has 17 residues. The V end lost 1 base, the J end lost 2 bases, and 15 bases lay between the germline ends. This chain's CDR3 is CASSIAWVSTGNQPQHF. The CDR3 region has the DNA TGTGCCAGTAGTATAGCTTGGGTGAGTACAGGCAATCAGCCCCAGCATTTT. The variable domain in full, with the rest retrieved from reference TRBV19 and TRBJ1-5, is DGGITQSPKYLFRKEGQNVTLSCEQNLNHDAMYWYRQDPGQGLRLIYYSQIVNDFQKGDIAEGYSVSREKKESFPLTVTSAQKNPTAFYLCASSIAWVSTGNQPQHFGDGTRLSIL.

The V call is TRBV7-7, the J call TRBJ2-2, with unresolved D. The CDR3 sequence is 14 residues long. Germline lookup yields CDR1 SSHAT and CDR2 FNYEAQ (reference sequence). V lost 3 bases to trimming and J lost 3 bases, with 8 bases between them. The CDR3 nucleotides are TGTGCCAGCAGCTTGAGTAGGGACACCGGGGAGCTGTTTTTT. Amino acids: CASSLSRDTGELFF. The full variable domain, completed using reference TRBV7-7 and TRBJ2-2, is GAGVSQSPRYKVTKRGQDVTLRCDPISSHATLYWYQQALGQGPEFLTYFNYEAQPDKSGLPSDRFSAERPEGSISTLTIQRTEQRDSAMYRCASSLSRDTGELFFGEGSRLTVL.

The CDR3 region has the DNA TGTGCCAGCAGTGAAGGGGGGCGCGGCTACACCTTC. Protein sequence: CASSEGGRGYTF. The chain recombines TRBV6-1 with TRBJ1-2, with D possibly matching TRBD1 (6 bases). Germline loops: CDR1 MNHNS, CDR2 SASEGT. CDR3 length: 12 amino acids. V lost 1 base, J lost 8 bases, and 8 bases lay in between.

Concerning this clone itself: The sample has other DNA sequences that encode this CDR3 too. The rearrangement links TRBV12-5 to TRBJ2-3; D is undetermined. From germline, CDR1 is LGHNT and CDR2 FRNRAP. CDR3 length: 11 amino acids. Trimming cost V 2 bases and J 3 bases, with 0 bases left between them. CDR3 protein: CASGLTDTQYF. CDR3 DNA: TGTGCTAGTGGTTTGACAGATACGCAGTATTTT.

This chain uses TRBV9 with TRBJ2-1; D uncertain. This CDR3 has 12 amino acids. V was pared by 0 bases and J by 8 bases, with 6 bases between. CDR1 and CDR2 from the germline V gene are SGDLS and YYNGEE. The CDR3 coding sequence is TGTGCCAGCAGCGTAGAGGACGATGAGCAGTTCTTC. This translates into CASSVEDDEQFF.

CDR3 in DNA: TGTGCCAGTAGGGAGCCTAGCGGGAGTCGAGATACGCAGTATTTT. Amino acid sequence: CASREPSGSRDTQYF. The chain uses TRBV19 and TRBJ2-3, with TRBD2 identical over 10 bases. V was pared by 6 bases and J by 5 bases, with 8 bases of the junction left unmatched. Germline V CDR1 and CDR2: LNHDA, SQIVND (reference sequence). The CDR3 has 15 residues.

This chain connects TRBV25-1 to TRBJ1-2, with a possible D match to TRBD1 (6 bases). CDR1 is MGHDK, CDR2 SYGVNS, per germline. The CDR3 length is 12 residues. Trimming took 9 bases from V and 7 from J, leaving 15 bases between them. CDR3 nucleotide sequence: TGTGCCAGTCGCGGGGGGCTGGGTGGCTACACCTTC. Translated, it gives CASRGGLGGYTF.

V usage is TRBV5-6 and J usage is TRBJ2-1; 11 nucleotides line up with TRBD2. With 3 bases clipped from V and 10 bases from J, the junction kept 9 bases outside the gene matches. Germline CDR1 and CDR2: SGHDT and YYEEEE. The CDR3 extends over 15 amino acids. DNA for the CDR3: TGTGCCAGCAGCTCAGGACTAGCGGGTAGGCAAGAGCAGTTCTTC. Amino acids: CASSSGLAGRQEQFF.